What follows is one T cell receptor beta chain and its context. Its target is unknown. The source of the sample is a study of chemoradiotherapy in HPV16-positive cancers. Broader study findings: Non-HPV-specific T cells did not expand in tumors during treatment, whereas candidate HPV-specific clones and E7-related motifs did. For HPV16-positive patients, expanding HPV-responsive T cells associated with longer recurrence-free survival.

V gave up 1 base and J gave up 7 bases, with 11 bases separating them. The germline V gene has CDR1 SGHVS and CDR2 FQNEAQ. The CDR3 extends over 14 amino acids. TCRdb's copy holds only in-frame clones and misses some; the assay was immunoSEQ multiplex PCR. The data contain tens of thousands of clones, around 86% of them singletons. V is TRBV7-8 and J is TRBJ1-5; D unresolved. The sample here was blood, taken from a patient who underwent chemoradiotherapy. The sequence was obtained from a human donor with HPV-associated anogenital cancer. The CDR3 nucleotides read TGTGCCAGCAGCTTAGACCGGCGAGGGCAGCCCCAGCATTTT. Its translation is CASSLDRRGQPQHF.